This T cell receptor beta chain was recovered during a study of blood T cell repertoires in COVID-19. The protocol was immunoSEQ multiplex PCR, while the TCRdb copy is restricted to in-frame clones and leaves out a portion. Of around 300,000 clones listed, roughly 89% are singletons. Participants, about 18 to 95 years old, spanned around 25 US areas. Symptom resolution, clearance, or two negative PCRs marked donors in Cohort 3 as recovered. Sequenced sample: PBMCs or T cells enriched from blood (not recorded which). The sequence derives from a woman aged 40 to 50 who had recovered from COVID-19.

The CDR3 sequence is CASSLTGTIYGYTF. The DNA of the CDR3 is TGCGCCAGCAGCTTAACCGGGACAATCTATGGCTACACCTTC. This rearrangement joins TRBV5-1 to TRBJ1-2; D may be TRBD1 (6 bases). The CDR3 has 14 amino acids. Germline-derived CDR1 and CDR2 are SGHRS and YFSETQ. V was pared by 2 bases and J by 4 bases, with 12 bases between.